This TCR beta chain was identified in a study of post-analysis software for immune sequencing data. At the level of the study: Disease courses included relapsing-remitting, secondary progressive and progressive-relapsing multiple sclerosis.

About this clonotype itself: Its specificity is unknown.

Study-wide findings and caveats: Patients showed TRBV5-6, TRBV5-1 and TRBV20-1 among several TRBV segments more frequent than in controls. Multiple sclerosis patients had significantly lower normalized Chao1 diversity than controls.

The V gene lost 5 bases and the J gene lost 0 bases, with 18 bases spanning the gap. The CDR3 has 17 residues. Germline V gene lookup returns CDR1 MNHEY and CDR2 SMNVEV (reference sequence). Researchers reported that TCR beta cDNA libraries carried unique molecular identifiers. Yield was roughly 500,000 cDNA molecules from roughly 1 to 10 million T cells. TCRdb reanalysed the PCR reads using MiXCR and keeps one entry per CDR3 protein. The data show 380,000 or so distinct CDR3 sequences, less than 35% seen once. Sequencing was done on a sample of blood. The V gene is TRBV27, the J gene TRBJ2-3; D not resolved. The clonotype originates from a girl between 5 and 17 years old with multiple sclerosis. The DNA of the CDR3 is TGTGCCAGCAGTGTCTCCGCCCTCCTGACTAGCACAGATACGCAGTATTTT. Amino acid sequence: CASSVSALLTSTDTQYF.